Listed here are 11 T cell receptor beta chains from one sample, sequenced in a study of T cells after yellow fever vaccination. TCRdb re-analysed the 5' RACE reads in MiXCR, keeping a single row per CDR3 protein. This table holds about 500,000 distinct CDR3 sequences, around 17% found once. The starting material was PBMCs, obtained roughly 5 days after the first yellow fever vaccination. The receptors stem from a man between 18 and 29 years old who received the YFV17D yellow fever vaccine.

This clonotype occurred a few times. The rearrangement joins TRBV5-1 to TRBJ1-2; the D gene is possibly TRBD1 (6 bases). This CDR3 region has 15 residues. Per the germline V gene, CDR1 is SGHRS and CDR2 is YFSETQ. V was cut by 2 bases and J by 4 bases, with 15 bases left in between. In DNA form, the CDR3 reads TGCGCCAGCAGCTTATATGGAGGGGGTTTCTATGGCTACACCTTC. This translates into CASSLYGGGFYGYTF.

The CDR3 sequence is CASSGGVAGTNEQFF. DNA of the CDR3: TGTGCCAGCAGCGGCGGAGTAGCGGGGACCAATGAGCAGTTCTTC. The chain recombines TRBV7-2 with TRBJ2-1; 8 nucleotides match TRBD2. This CDR3 comprises 15 residues. From germline, CDR1 is SGHTA and CDR2 FQGNSA. The V and J ends lost 5 bases and 6 bases, in that order; junction bases with no gene match: 9.

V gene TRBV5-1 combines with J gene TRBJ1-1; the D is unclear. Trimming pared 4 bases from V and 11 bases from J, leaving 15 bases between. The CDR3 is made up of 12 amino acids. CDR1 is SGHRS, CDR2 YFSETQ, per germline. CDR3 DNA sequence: TGCGCCAGCAGCCCTGACAACCTGGGGGCTTTCTTT. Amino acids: CASSPDNLGAFF.

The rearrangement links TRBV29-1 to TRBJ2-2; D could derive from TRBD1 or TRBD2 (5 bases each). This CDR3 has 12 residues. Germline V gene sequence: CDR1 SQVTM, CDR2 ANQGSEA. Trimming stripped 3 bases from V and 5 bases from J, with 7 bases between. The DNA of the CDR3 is TGCAGCGTTGAGAGGGGAACCGGGGAGCTGTTTTTT. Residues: CSVERGTGELFF.

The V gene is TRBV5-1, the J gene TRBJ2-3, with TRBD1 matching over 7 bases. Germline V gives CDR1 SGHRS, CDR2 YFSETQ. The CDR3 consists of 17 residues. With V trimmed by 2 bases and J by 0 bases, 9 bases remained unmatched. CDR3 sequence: CASSFGPTGSSTDTQYF. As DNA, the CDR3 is TGCGCCAGCAGCTTCGGACCGACAGGGTCGAGCACAGATACGCAGTATTTT.

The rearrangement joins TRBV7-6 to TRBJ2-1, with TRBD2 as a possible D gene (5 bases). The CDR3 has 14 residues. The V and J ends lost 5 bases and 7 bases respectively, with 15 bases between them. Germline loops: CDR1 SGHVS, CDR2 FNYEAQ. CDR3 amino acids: CASSTTIRDNEQFF. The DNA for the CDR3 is TGTGCCAGCAGCACTACGATTCGGGATAATGAGCAGTTCTTC.

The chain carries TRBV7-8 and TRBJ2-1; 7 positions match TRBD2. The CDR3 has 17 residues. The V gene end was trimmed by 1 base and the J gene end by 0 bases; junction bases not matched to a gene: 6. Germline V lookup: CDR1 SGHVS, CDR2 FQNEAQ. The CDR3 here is CASSLGGGSSSYNEQFF. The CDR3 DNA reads TGTGCCAGCAGCTTAGGGGGGGGGTCGAGCTCCTACAATGAGCAGTTCTTC.

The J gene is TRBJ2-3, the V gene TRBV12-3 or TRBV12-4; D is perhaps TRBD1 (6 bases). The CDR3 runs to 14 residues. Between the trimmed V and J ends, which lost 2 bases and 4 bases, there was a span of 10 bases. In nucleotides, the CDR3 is TGTGCCAGCAGTTTAACAGGGAACCCAGATACGCAGTATTTT. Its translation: CASSLTGNPDTQYF.

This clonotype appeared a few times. The CDR3 DNA sequence: TGTGCCAGCAGCCGGGAGGACATTCAGTACTTC. It specifies CASSREDIQYF. The chain employs TRBV11-2 and TRBJ2-4, with TRBD2 matching 7 bases. Germline loops: CDR1 SGHAT, CDR2 FQNNGV. The CDR3 loop spans 11 amino acids. With V trimmed by 5 bases and J by 8 bases, 0 bases remained unmatched.

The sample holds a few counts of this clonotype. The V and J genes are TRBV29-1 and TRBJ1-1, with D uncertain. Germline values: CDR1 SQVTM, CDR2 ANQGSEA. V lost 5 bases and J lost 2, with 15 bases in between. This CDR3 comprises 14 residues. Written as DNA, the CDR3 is TGCAGCGTTTATGTGTTTAGGAGTAACACTGAAGCTTTCTTT. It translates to CSVYVFRSNTEAFF.

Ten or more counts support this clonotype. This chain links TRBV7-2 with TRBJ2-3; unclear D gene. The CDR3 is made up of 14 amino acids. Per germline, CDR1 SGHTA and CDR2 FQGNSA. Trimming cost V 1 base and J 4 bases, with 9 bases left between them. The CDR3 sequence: CASSLGRVPDTQYF. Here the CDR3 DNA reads TGTGCCAGCAGCTTAGGTCGAGTTCCAGATACGCAGTATTTT.